The 22 T cell receptor beta chains listed next were all sequenced from one sample in a study of cytomegalovirus exposure and HLA in healthy donors. The PCR contained 60 Vbeta and 13 Jbeta primers. Clones were sequenced by immunoSEQ multiplex PCR, and TCRdb holds only the in-frame ones, with some missing. There are some 91,000 clones in the sample; about 77% occur only once, and around 3.2% lies in the top ten. Sequencing used PBMCs. The origin of the receptors is a man aged 40-55 years in good health and CMV-seronegative.

The CDR3 region has the DNA TGTGCCTGGAGTCGCAGCCCCGGAGAACTGTTTTTT. Encoded protein: CAWSRSPGELFF. The V and J genes are TRBV30 and TRBJ1-4, with D uncertain. The V gene lost 2 bases and the J gene lost 12 bases, with 13 bases spanning the gap. This CDR3 spans 12 amino acids. Germline assignment: CDR1 GTSNPN and CDR2 SVGIG (reference sequence). The complete variable domain, with remaining parts taken from reference TRBV30 and TRBJ1-4, reads SQTIHQWPATLVQPVGSPLSLECTVEGTSNPNLYWYRQAAGRGLQLLFYSVGIGQISSEVPQNLSASRPQDRQFILSSKKLLLSDSGFYLCAWSRSPGELFFGSGTQLSVL.

The gene calls are TRBV9 and TRBJ2-2; 9 bases align to TRBD2. J lost 7 bases, V lost 0 bases, and 13 bases had no gene match. CDR1 and CDR2 from the germline V gene are SGDLS and YYNGEE. CDR3 length: 18 residues. The CDR3 nucleotides read TGTGCCAGCAGCGTAGAGGTGCCCAGCGGGAGGACCCACGGGGAGCTGTTTTTT. Amino acid sequence: CASSVEVPSGRTHGELFF.

This rearrangement joins TRBV27 to TRBJ1-1, with 10 bases matching TRBD1. Germline lookup yields CDR1 MNHEY and CDR2 SMNVEV (reference sequence). V was clipped by 5 bases and J by 0 bases; unmatched bases: 9. The CDR3 totals 17 residues. The chain's CDR3 is CASSPISGTGVNTEAFF. CDR3 in DNA: TGTGCCAGCAGTCCTATTTCCGGGACAGGGGTGAACACTGAAGCTTTCTTT.

There are a few counts of this clone. The J gene is TRBJ1-6, the V gene TRBV7-9; 9 nucleotides align to TRBD1. The J segment lost 7 bases and the V segment lost 5 bases, leaving 3 bases of the junction unmatched. CDR3 length: 14 amino acids. CDR1 is SEHNR, CDR2 FQNEAQ, per germline (reference sequence). The CDR3 DNA sequence: TGTGCCAGCAGCCCCGGACAGGGGAATTCACCCCTCCACTTT. This codes for CASSPGQGNSPLHF.

The chain recombines TRBV2 with TRBJ2-7; perhaps TRBD1 as D (6 bases). The CDR3 totals 13 residues. Germline lookup yields CDR1 SNHLY and CDR2 FYNNEI. Trimming shortened V by 1 base and J by 6 bases, and 10 bases separated the two germline ends. DNA of the CDR3: TGTGCCAGCAGTGAAGGACCGGACAGCGAGCAGTACTTC. As protein: CASSEGPDSEQYF.

This chain connects TRBV29-1 to TRBJ2-3; D unresolved. Germline V gives CDR1 SQVTM, CDR2 ANQGSEA. This CDR3 is built from 14 residues. V shed 3 bases and J shed 2 bases, with 12 bases lying between them. CDR3 in DNA: TGCAGCGTTGACAGTGGCCCGAACACAGATACGCAGTATTTT. As protein: CSVDSGPNTDTQYF.

The chain joins TRBV11-2 to TRBJ2-4, with D tentatively TRBD1 (7 bases). Trimming took off 5 bases at V and 7 bases at J, with 21 bases between the two ends. Per germline, CDR1 SGHAT and CDR2 FQNNGV. The CDR3 is 16 amino acids. The CDR3 is CASSISGVGQANIQYF. As DNA, the CDR3 is TGTGCCAGCAGCATTAGCGGCGTCGGACAGGCCAACATTCAGTACTTC.

The chain couples TRBV5-1 to TRBJ2-7; TRBD2 agrees at 14 bases. The trim removed 3 bases at V and 4 bases at J, leaving 9 bases unmatched. The CDR3 is made up of 17 amino acids. CDR1 is SGHRS and CDR2 is YFSETQ in the germline V gene. CDR3: CASSSIPRTSGRYEQYF. CDR3 nucleotides: TGCGCCAGCAGCTCGATACCTCGGACTAGCGGGAGGTACGAGCAGTACTTC.

This rearrangement joins TRBV5-1 to TRBJ1-1; 7 bases are a match to TRBD1. CDR1 is SGHRS, CDR2 YFSETQ, per germline. The V segment lost 4 bases and the J segment 3 bases; nucleotides outside the gene matches: 9. This CDR3 contains 15 residues. The CDR3 nucleotides are TGCGCCAGCAGCAGAGGACAGGCCTTGGACACTGAAGCTTTCTTT. This translates into CASSRGQALDTEAFF.

The rearrangement joins TRBV15 to TRBJ1-6, with D hard to call. Deletions cut 0 bases from V and 8 bases from J, with 5 bases between. CDR1 and CDR2 from the germline V gene are LNHNV and YYDKDF (reference sequence). CDR3 length: 13 amino acids. For the CDR3, the DNA is TGTGCCACCAGCAGAGAGGAGGATTCACCCCTCCACTTT. This gives the protein CATSREEDSPLHF.

This chain joins TRBV15 and TRBJ2-3, with unresolved D. Germline V gene data show CDR1 as LNHNV and CDR2 as YYDKDF (reference sequence). V was shortened by 2 bases and J by 1 base, with 7 bases between the two germline ends. The CDR3 has 14 amino acids. This CDR3 reads CATSRQMGTDTQYF. DNA of the CDR3: TGTGCCACCAGCAGACAGATGGGCACAGATACGCAGTATTTT.

The rearrangement joins TRBV7-8 to TRBJ1-5; the D is unclear. The germline CDR1 and CDR2 sequences are SGHVS and FQNEAQ. V shed 1 base and J shed 1 base, with 5 bases lying between them. The CDR3 is 14 amino acids. The CDR3 spells CASSLGVSNQPQHF. Here the CDR3 DNA reads TGTGCCAGCAGCTTAGGAGTCAGCAATCAGCCCCAGCATTTT.

This clone was picked up a small number of times. This sequence joins TRBV14 and TRBJ2-1; TRBD2 might be the D (5 bases). There are 15 residues in the CDR3. V was trimmed by 2 bases and J by 6 bases, leaving 14 bases between them. Germline lookup yields CDR1 SGHDN and CDR2 FVKESK. The CDR3 reads CASSQLGAVGNEQFF. The CDR3 coding sequence is TGTGCCAGCAGCCAACTGGGAGCGGTTGGCAATGAGCAGTTCTTC.

The sample holds one count of this clone. V gene TRBV19 combines with J gene TRBJ2-7; 7 positions match TRBD1. CDR1 and CDR2 from the germline V gene are LNHDA and SQIVND (reference sequence). This CDR3 is 15 amino acids long. The J segment lost 3 bases and the V segment lost 6 bases, leaving 11 bases of the junction unmatched. In DNA, the CDR3 is TGTGCCAGTAGCCTAACACAGGGGCCCTACTACGAGCAGTACTTC. Protein: CASSLTQGPYYEQYF.

This rearrangement joins TRBV28 to TRBJ1-1; a weak D match, TRBD1 (6 bases). The CDR3 contains 15 residues. The germline CDR1 and CDR2 sequences are MDHEN and SYDVKM. Trimming shortened V by 2 bases and J by 2 bases, and 12 bases separated the two germline ends. The CDR3 loop reads CASSLTGTTNTEAFF. The CDR3 nucleotides are TGTGCCAGCAGTTTAACAGGGACAACCAACACTGAAGCTTTCTTT.

In regard to this clone: Other DNA variants within this sample encode the same CDR3. The chain employs TRBV6-5 and TRBJ2-5; 10 bases align to TRBD2. The J segment lost 4 bases and the V segment lost 6 bases, leaving 8 bases of the junction unmatched. The CDR3 is 15 amino acids. Per the germline V gene, CDR1 is MNHEY and CDR2 is SVGAGI. The DNA of the CDR3 is TGTGCCAGCAGCCCAGCGGGAGGGCCTAGAGAGACCCAGTACTTC. It yields the protein CASSPAGGPRETQYF.

The V call is TRBV30, the J call TRBJ2-1; no clear D. With 4 bases removed from V and 10 bases from J, the gap between germline ends came to 11 bases. CDR1 is GTSNPN, CDR2 SVGIG, per germline (reference sequence). This CDR3 region has 11 residues. CDR3 loop: CAWTGYREQFF. In DNA form, the CDR3 reads TGTGCCTGGACAGGCTACCGCGAGCAGTTCTTC.

This CDR3 is CASSFTGTGGFGYTF. In DNA, the CDR3 is TGTGCCAGCAGCTTTACCGGGACAGGGGGCTTTGGCTACACCTTC. The V and J genes are TRBV9 and TRBJ1-2; 12 nucleotides align to TRBD1. Per germline, CDR1 SGDLS and CDR2 YYNGEE. CDR3 length equals 15 residues. V gave up 4 bases and J gave up 7 bases; unmatched junction bases: 8.

The V and J genes are TRBV4-1 and TRBJ2-3; TRBD2 matches 8 bases. The V and J ends lost 0 bases and 0 bases, in that order; junction bases with no gene match: 5. This CDR3 contains 17 residues. The germline V gene has CDR1 MGHRA and CDR2 YSYEKL. CDR3 sequence (DNA): TGCGCCAGCAGCCAAGATTCCCCTAGCGGGAGCACAGATACGCAGTATTTT. Residues: CASSQDSPSGSTDTQYF.

J is TRBJ1-1 and V is TRBV28; tentative D call: TRBD1 (5 bases). The V gene's germline CDR1 is MDHEN and CDR2 SYDVKM. The CDR3 is 14 residues long. Trimming cost V 3 bases and J 4 bases, with 12 bases left between them. CDR3: CASSFGGGFTEAFF. DNA of the CDR3: TGTGCCAGCAGTTTTGGCGGGGGGTTCACTGAAGCTTTCTTT.

The CDR3 coding sequence is TGTGCCAGCAGTACAGGACATGAGCAGTTCTTC. This gives the protein CASSTGHEQFF. The chain couples TRBV9 to TRBJ2-1; a weak D match, TRBD1 (5 bases). The CDR3 loop spans 11 amino acids. The germline V and J ends were trimmed by 5 bases and 8 bases, with 8 bases remaining between them. CDR1 and CDR2 from the germline V gene are SGDLS and YYNGEE.

The rearrangement joins TRBV2 to TRBJ2-3; D is perhaps TRBD1 (6 bases). Between the trimmed V and J ends, which lost 2 bases and 2 bases, there was a span of 14 bases. The CDR3 runs to 16 residues. Per germline, CDR1 SNHLY and CDR2 FYNNEI. The CDR3 DNA follows: TGTGCCAGCAGTGAACAGGGGATTGGGAACACAGATACGCAGTATTTT. Residues: CASSEQGIGNTDTQYF. Full variable domain (outside the CDR3, taken from reference TRBV2 and TRBJ2-3): EPEVTQTPSHQVTQMGQEVILRCVPISNHLYFYWYRQILGQKVEFLVSFYNNEISEKSEIFDDQFSVERPDGSNFTLKIRSTKLEDSAMYFCASSEQGIGNTDTQYFGPGTRLTVL.